These T cell receptor beta chains were read from a single sample in a study of OX40 agonist ivuxolimab in advanced cancers. Using immunoSEQ multiplex PCR, the repertoire was profiled, and TCRdb retains in-frame clones only, with some absent. The table lists 14,000 or so clones, roughly 92% of them singletons. Here the sequenced sample was CD4+ or CD8+ T cells sorted from blood, taken in a trial of the OX40 agonist ivuxolimab. These receptors came from an adult with an advanced solid tumor such as melanoma, head and neck, liver or kidney cancer. The CDR3 runs from the conserved cysteine through the conserved F or W. D genes are given only for firm matches. The listing skips clone size in some rows; elsewhere it reads once, few, many or a size class.

TRBD1	TRBV11-2	TRBJ1-4	few	15	TGTGCCAGCAGCGAAACAGGGGGAGGTTATGAAAAACTGTTTTTT	CASSETGGGYEKLFF
TRBD2	TRBV9	TRBJ2-5	once	15	TGTGCCAGCAGCTCCCGACTAGCGGGAGGGGAGACCCAGTACTTC	CASSSRLAGGETQYF
-	TRBV27	TRBJ2-7	once	14	TGTGCCAGCAGTTTATCGTCAGGGGGGTACGAGCAGTACTTC	CASSLSSGGYEQYF
TRBD2	TRBV19	TRBJ2-7	-	12	TGTGCCAGTAGCGGGGGGTTCTACGAGCAGTACTTC	CASSGGFYEQYF
-	TRBV16	TRBJ2-7	once	13	TGTGCCAGCAGCCGGACTATTGCCTACGAGCAGTACTTC	CASSRTIAYEQYF
-	TRBV6-5	TRBJ2-7	-	13	TGTGCCAGCAGAAATACCATGGCAGACGAGCAGTACTTC	CASRNTMADEQYF
-	TRBV5-1	TRBJ2-3	-	14	TGCGCCAGCAGCCTACAGTCCCCCGGCGATACGCAGTATTTT	CASSLQSPGDTQYF
-	TRBV7-9	TRBJ2-1	-	13	TGTGCCAGCCCCGGGGTCTCCTACAATGAGCAGTTCTTC	CASPGVSYNEQFF
-	TRBV7-8	TRBJ1-1	-	13	TGTGCCAGCAAAAGGGCTGGGGACACTGAAGCTTTCTTT	CASKRAGDTEAFF
-	TRBV29-1	TRBJ1-1	-	11	TGCAGCGTTCTTGGGAACACTGAAGCTTTCTTT	CSVLGNTEAFF
TRBD1	TRBV5-1	TRBJ1-2	-	14	TGCGCCAGCAGCCTGGGACAGGGAGACTATGGCTACACCTTC	CASSLGQGDYGYTF
TRBD1	TRBV7-9	TRBJ1-5	-	17	TGTGCCAGCAGCTTAGGTCCGGGACAGGGGGAGCATCAGCCCCAGCATTTT	CASSLGPGQGEHQPQHF
TRBD2	TRBV5-5	TRBJ2-7	-	15	TGTGCCAGCAGTTTGGGAGGGGACTATTCCTACGAGCAGTACTTC	CASSLGGDYSYEQYF
-	TRBV10-1	TRBJ1-1	-	14	TGCGCCAGCAGTGACGGGGGGCTGAACACTGAAGCTTTCTTT	CASSDGGLNTEAFF